This TCR beta chain was sequenced in a study of naive and memory T cell subsets. V was clipped by 4 bases and J by 0 bases, with 12 bases between them. Germline CDR1 is SGHRS and CDR2 is YFSETQ. CDR3 size: 15 residues. Two oligonucleotides, mixed equimolar, formed the beta constant-region primer covering TRBC1 and TRBC2. Four rounds of PCR amplified the ligated cDNA using nested alpha and beta constant-region primers plus SP2. TCRdb ran MiXCR on the UMI-ligation and nested PCR reads and lists one entry per CDR3 protein. The repertoire holds 140,000 to 150,000 distinct CDR3 sequences, with roughly 22% as singletons. Study-wide findings and caveats: Possibly reflecting memory cells re-expressing CD45RA, a few larger clonotypes occurred in naive repertoires, especially CD8.

This clonotype was recorded at least ten times. As yet, its antigen is unknown. The sequence was obtained from a human donor in good health. The rearrangement joins TRBV5-1 to TRBJ2-3; D gene uncertain. Sequences were obtained from naive CD4+ T cells from blood. In DNA, the CDR3 is TGCGCCAGCAGCCAGAGGACGGAGAGCACAGATACGCAGTATTTT. Translating gives CASSQRTESTDTQYF.